Below, 29 T cell receptor beta chains from the same sample are listed, as sequenced in a study of T cell responses to AZD1222 COVID-19 vaccine. Profiling relied on immunoSEQ multiplex PCR, and the TCRdb table lists in-frame clones only, not all of them. The sample includes 150,000 to 200,000 clones, about 93% of them seen just once. Sequenced here: peripheral blood, sampled 28 days after the second dose of the MenACWY control vaccine. The receptors come from an adult who received the MenACWY meningococcal vaccine as a control.

The rearrangement uses TRBV7-8 and TRBJ2-7; possible D gene TRBD2, 6 bases. V was trimmed by 5 bases and J by 0 bases, leaving 11 bases between them. This CDR3 is 14 amino acids long. Germline V CDR1 and CDR2: SGHVS, FQNEAQ. The CDR3: CASSRGGSSYEQYF. The CDR3 nucleotides are TGTGCCAGCAGCCGGGGAGGAAGCTCCTACGAGCAGTACTTC.

The chain links TRBV5-1 to TRBJ1-1; unclear D gene. The CDR3 sequence is 14 residues long. V gave up 2 bases and J gave up 5 bases, with 13 bases separating them. Per germline, CDR1 SGHRS and CDR2 YFSETQ. CDR3 sequence (DNA): TGCGCCAGCAGCTTCGGGAAAGTCGGTACTGAAGCTTTCTTT. Protein: CASSFGKVGTEAFF. Combining the CDR3 with reference TRBV5-1 and TRBJ1-1 gives the whole variable domain KAGVTQTPRYLIKTRGQQVTLSCSPISGHRSVSWYQQTPGQGLQFLFEYFSETQRNKGNFPGRFSGRQFSNSRSEMNVSTLELGDSALYLCASSFGKVGTEAFFGQGTRLTVV.

The V call is TRBV7-2, the J call TRBJ1-1, with 7 bases fitting TRBD1. V gave up 3 bases and J gave up 3 bases; unmatched junction bases: 10. CDR1 is SGHTA, CDR2 FQGNSA, per germline. The CDR3 is 16 amino acids. The CDR3 bases are TGTGCCAGCAGCTTGGAGGGGGCAGGGAGGGACACTGAAGCTTTCTTT. Residues: CASSLEGAGRDTEAFF.

V usage is TRBV18 and J usage is TRBJ2-5; D call uncertain. The CDR3 runs 16 residues. V was clipped by 4 bases and J by 2 bases, with 17 bases between them. Per germline, CDR1 KGHSH and CDR2 LQKENI. In nucleotides, the CDR3 is TGTGCCAGCTCACACCCTCAGGAGTGGCAACAAGAGACCCAGTACTTC. Encoded protein: CASSHPQEWQQETQYF.

The CDR3 region has the DNA TGTGCCAGTCACTTCAGGGGCAGGGAAAGTGGCTACACCTTC. It codes for CASHFRGRESGYTF. This rearrangement joins TRBV19 to TRBJ1-2; D might be TRBD1 (6 bases). Germline CDR1 and CDR2: LNHDA and SQIVND (reference sequence). The CDR3 length is 14 residues. V lost 8 bases and J lost 7, with 20 bases in between. Looking up the rest from reference TRBV19 and TRBJ1-2 gives the full variable domain: DGGITQSPKYLFRKEGQNVTLSCEQNLNHDAMYWYRQDPGQGLRLIYYSQIVNDFQKGDIAEGYSVSREKKESFPLTVTSAQKNPTAFYLCASHFRGRESGYTFGSGTRLTVV.

This chain connects TRBV10-3 to TRBJ1-1; D gene ambiguous. Germline assignment: CDR1 ENHRY and CDR2 SYGVKD. Trimming cost V 10 bases and J 1 base, with 13 bases left between them. CDR3 size: 13 residues. The CDR3 reads CATRPPGNTEAFF. CDR3 DNA: TGTGCCACCCGGCCCCCTGGGAACACTGAAGCTTTCTTT.

This rearrangement joins TRBV12-3 or TRBV12-4 to TRBJ1-2; D unresolved. The CDR3 consists of 13 residues. V dropped 6 bases and J dropped 4 bases, with 12 bases sitting between them. CDR3 region: CASSSDGFYGYTF. The CDR3 DNA is TGTGCCAGCAGCTCGGACGGATTCTATGGCTACACCTTC.

This chain links TRBV7-9 with TRBJ2-1, with 8 bases that match TRBD1. The V gene end was trimmed by 7 bases and the J gene end by 3 bases; junction bases not matched to a gene: 11. CDR3 length equals 16 residues. Per the germline V gene, CDR1 is SEHNR and CDR2 is FQNEAQ (reference sequence). The CDR3 DNA reads as TGTGCCAGCAACTCCGGGACAGGTGGTAGCTACAATGAGCAGTTCTTC. The encoded protein is CASNSGTGGSYNEQFF.

V usage is TRBV7-9 and J usage is TRBJ1-2; D remains unclear. This CDR3 spans 12 amino acids. Germline CDR1 is SEHNR and CDR2 is FQNEAQ (reference sequence). V was shortened by 5 bases and J by 8 bases, with 12 bases between the two germline ends. The CDR3 coding sequence is TGTGCCAGCAGCCCGCTTGCGGGGGGCTACACCTTC. This sequence encodes CASSPLAGGYTF. The full variable domain, completed using reference TRBV7-9 and TRBJ1-2, is DTGVSQNPRHKITKRGQNVTFRCDPISEHNRLYWYRQTLGQGPEFLTYFQNEAQLEKSRLLSDRFSAERPKGSFSTLEIQRTEQGDSAMYLCASSPLAGGYTFGSGTRLTVV.

This clone has a single count. The chain links TRBV7-2 to TRBJ2-7; no clear D gene. This CDR3 comprises 15 residues. Trimming cost V 5 bases and J 5 bases, with 19 bases left between them. The germline V gene has CDR1 SGHTA and CDR2 FQGNSA. The CDR3 loop reads CASSQPTEARDEQYF. The CDR3 DNA is TGTGCCAGCAGCCAACCCACAGAAGCCCGAGACGAGCAGTACTTC.

The chain couples TRBV14 to TRBJ2-3; D might be TRBD2 (6 bases). This CDR3 is 17 amino acids long. The V and J ends lost 3 bases and 4 bases respectively, with 20 bases between them. In germline, CDR1 is SGHDN, CDR2 FVKESK. The CDR3 loop reads CASSHLRGGEGPDTQYF. DNA of the CDR3: TGTGCCAGCAGCCATCTAAGGGGAGGCGAGGGGCCAGATACGCAGTATTTT.

The chain employs TRBV5-6 and TRBJ1-5; no clear D gene. Germline loops: CDR1 SGHDT, CDR2 YYEEEE. The length of the CDR3 is 16 residues. Trimming shortened V by 1 base and J by 1 base, and 12 bases separated the two germline ends. For the CDR3, the DNA is TGTGCCAGCAGCTTGCTGGGTGAATTGAGCAATCAGCCCCAGCATTTT. Protein sequence: CASSLLGELSNQPQHF.

This clone is a singleton in its sample. V usage is TRBV2 and J usage is TRBJ1-1; D possibly corresponds to TRBD1 (6 bases). The germline V gene encodes CDR1 SNHLY and CDR2 FYNNEI. The CDR3 contains 15 residues. Trimming cost V 7 bases and J 4 bases, with 19 bases left between them. The CDR3 DNA reads TGTGCCAGCACACCATCCTCACAGGGTGTCACTGAAGCTTTCTTT. Its translation is CASTPSSQGVTEAFF.

V and J are TRBV12-5 and TRBJ2-3; no reliable D call. Germline V gene lookup returns CDR1 LGHNT and CDR2 FRNRAP. The CDR3 spans 14 residues. The ends were cut back, 0 bases at V and 6 bases at J, with 10 bases in the middle. The CDR3 region is CASGLVQFGDTQYF. The DNA of the CDR3 is TGTGCTAGTGGTTTGGTACAATTCGGCGATACGCAGTATTTT.

J is TRBJ1-3 and V is TRBV28; D not certain. V lost 3 bases, J lost 4 bases, and 7 bases lay in between. Germline V gene sequence: CDR1 MDHEN, CDR2 SYDVKM. The CDR3 extends over 13 amino acids. CDR3 sequence (DNA): TGTGCCAGCAGTTTTGGCTCCGGAAACACCATATATTTT. Amino acid sequence: CASSFGSGNTIYF.

Regarding this clone: The same CDR3 is also encoded by other DNA sequences in this sample. The gene calls are TRBV3-1 (or the pseudogene TRBV3-2) and TRBJ2-5; D unresolved. CDR1 and CDR2 (germline): LGHDT, YNNKEL (reference sequence). The CDR3 covers 12 residues. Trimming took off 1 base at V and 6 bases at J, with 6 bases between the two ends. In DNA, the CDR3 is TGTGCCAGCAGCCAAGTATCCCAGACCCAGTACTTC. This codes for CASSQVSQTQYF.

The chain has TRBV6-1 and TRBJ1-2; a weak D match, TRBD1 (6 bases). Germline loops: CDR1 MNHNS, CDR2 SASEGT. The CDR3 is 17 residues long. Trimming removed 0 bases at V and 4 bases at J, with 18 bases between. The CDR3 is CASSEAASGGLGYGYTF. The CDR3 region has the DNA TGTGCCAGCAGTGAAGCGGCCAGCGGGGGCCTAGGCTATGGCTACACCTTC.

The chain couples TRBV5-5 to TRBJ2-7, with a tentative D call TRBD1 (6 bases). The CDR3 covers 16 residues. V lost 2 bases, J lost 0 bases, and 15 bases lay in between. Germline-derived CDR1 and CDR2 are SGHKS and YYEKEE (reference sequence). The CDR3 reads CASSLQQGWFSYEQYF. CDR3 nucleotide sequence: TGTGCCAGCAGCTTACAACAGGGTTGGTTCTCCTACGAGCAGTACTTC. The full variable domain, rest sourced from reference TRBV5-5 and TRBJ2-7, is DAGVTQSPTHLIKTRGQQVTLRCSPISGHKSVSWYQQVLGQGPQFIFQYYEKEERGRGNFPDRFSARQFPNYSSELNVNALLLGDSALYLCASSLQQGWFSYEQYFGPGTRLTVT.

This clone occurred once. The V gene is TRBV19, the J gene TRBJ1-6; D is undetermined. The CDR3 contains 17 residues. Germline assignment: CDR1 LNHDA and CDR2 SQIVND (reference sequence). The V gene lost 5 bases and the J gene lost 0 bases, with 14 bases spanning the gap. CDR3 residues: CASSAGLPSSYNSPLHF. The CDR3 bases are TGTGCCAGTAGTGCGGGCCTCCCGAGCTCCTATAATTCACCCCTCCACTTT.

This rearrangement joins TRBV27 to TRBJ2-7; a possible D gene is TRBD2 (5 bases). The CDR3 extends over 13 amino acids. Trimming cost V 1 base and J 5 bases, with 9 bases left between them. The germline CDR1 and CDR2 sequences are MNHEY and SMNVEV (reference sequence). Here the CDR3 reads CASSLWPGDEQYF. CDR3 DNA: TGTGCCAGCAGTTTATGGCCCGGGGACGAGCAGTACTTC.

This chain joins TRBV3-1 (or the pseudogene TRBV3-2) and TRBJ2-5; 10 bases agree with TRBD2. Germline V gene data show CDR1 as LGHDT and CDR2 as YNNKEL (reference sequence). The CDR3 is 14 residues long. Trimming took 4 bases from V and 5 from J; bases not matched to a gene: 4. CDR3 amino acids: CASSPSGGGETQYF. The CDR3 DNA is TGTGCCAGCAGCCCTAGCGGGGGCGGGGAGACCCAGTACTTC.

The chain uses TRBV5-1 and TRBJ1-1, with 7 bases identical to TRBD1. V lost 4 bases and J lost 0; bases outside the gene matches: 6. Germline CDR1 SGHRS, CDR2 YFSETQ. The CDR3 length is 15 residues. The CDR3 DNA reads TGCGCCAGCAGCGTGACACAGGGGATGAACACTGAAGCTTTCTTT. It specifies CASSVTQGMNTEAFF.

CDR3 sequence reads: CASSFKYSGNTIYF. As DNA, the CDR3 is TGTGCCAGCAGCTTTAAATACTCTGGAAACACCATATATTTT. The chain is built from TRBV7-2 and TRBJ1-3; D uncertain. The CDR3 loop spans 14 amino acids. Germline lookup yields CDR1 SGHTA and CDR2 FQGNSA. Trimming pared 3 bases from V and 0 bases from J, leaving 6 bases between.

The chain has TRBV5-1 and TRBJ2-3; the D gene is possibly TRBD2 (8 bases). Germline-derived CDR1 and CDR2 are SGHRS and YFSETQ. The V gene lost 5 bases and the J gene lost 2 bases, with 21 bases spanning the gap. This CDR3 is 17 amino acids long. CDR3 nucleotide sequence: TGCGCCAGCAGGTCCCGGGAGGGGGCTTACTCCACAGATACGCAGTATTTT. It is translated as CASRSREGAYSTDTQYF.

The gene calls are TRBV27 and TRBJ1-3; D may be TRBD1 (6 bases). Trimming shortened V by 2 bases and J by 0 bases, and 17 bases separated the two germline ends. This CDR3 has 18 amino acids. Germline V CDR1 and CDR2: MNHEY, SMNVEV (reference sequence). CDR3 amino acids: CASSLRAQGIDSGNTIYF. CDR3 nucleotide sequence: TGTGCCAGCAGTTTAAGGGCACAGGGAATAGACTCTGGAAACACCATATATTTT.

The chain uses TRBV2 and TRBJ1-1; TRBD1 matches 8 bases. Per the germline V gene, CDR1 is SNHLY and CDR2 is FYNNEI. CDR3 length: 15 residues. V trimming: 7 bases; J trimming: 5 bases; junction bases outside the gene matches: 12. The CDR3 reads CASTLDIQGGTEAFF. Here the CDR3 DNA reads TGTGCCAGCACCTTGGATATACAGGGGGGTACTGAAGCTTTCTTT.

V is TRBV28 and J is TRBJ1-1, with 7 bases fitting TRBD1. Unmatched junction bases numbered 12, after V lost 7 bases and J lost 10 bases. The CDR3 has 13 residues. The germline V gene has CDR1 MDHEN and CDR2 SYDVKM. The CDR3 nucleotides read TGTGCCAGCACCCAAGGGACAGTAGGGAGAGCTTTCTTT. Residues: CASTQGTVGRAFF.

This clone was counted once. The genes are TRBV2 and TRBJ2-1, with TRBD1 identical over 7 bases. The trim removed 4 bases at V and 2 bases at J, leaving 5 bases unmatched. This CDR3 has 15 amino acids. The germline CDR1 and CDR2 sequences are SNHLY and FYNNEI. The CDR3 spells CASSVGGGAYNEQFF. CDR3 in DNA: TGTGCCAGCAGTGTAGGGGGCGGCGCCTACAATGAGCAGTTCTTC.

CDR3 sequence: CASSPPGQGAPYEKLFF. DNA for the CDR3: TGTGCCAGCTCACCACCAGGGCAGGGCGCGCCGTATGAAAAACTGTTTTTT. The chain carries TRBV18 and TRBJ1-4, with TRBD1 as a possible D gene (5 bases). The CDR3 extends over 17 amino acids. Trimming removed 0 bases at V and 6 bases at J, with 17 bases between. Germline CDR1 and CDR2: KGHSH and LQKENI.